The T cell receptor (beta chain) under discussion was sequenced for a study of T cell repertoires in cytomegalovirus infection. TCRdb reanalysed the reads using MiXCR and keeps one entry per CDR3 protein. Among roughly 990,000 distinct CDR3 sequences listed, 25% to 40% were seen once. Details on this clonotype: Its target is not known.

The sequence came from a human donor in good health (CMV status not recorded). Some clones in this sample may be carry-over from other donors' samples. The sequencing here drew on cultured CD8+ T cells from PBMCs, taken from culture after CMV antigen stimulation.

This chain's CDR3 is CASSPILAGGFQAYNEQFF. The DNA of the CDR3 is TGTGCCAGCAGTCCCATATTAGCGGGGGGCTTCCAGGCCTACAATGAGCAGTTCTTC. The chain recombines TRBV12-3 or TRBV12-4 with TRBJ2-1, with TRBD2 matching over 10 bases. J lost 2 bases, V lost 5 bases, and 15 bases had no gene match. The CDR3 extends over 19 amino acids.